These T cell receptor beta chains were read from a single sample in a study of Ad26.COV2.S vaccination and SARS-CoV-2 variants. Assay used: immunoSEQ multiplex PCR; TCRdb lists only in-frame clones, some missing. The table includes some 370,000 clones, roughly 85% detected once. The input for sequencing was peripheral blood, taken in a trial of Ad26.COV2.S vaccine versus placebo. The receptors derive from a person between 18 and 60 years old who received the Ad26.COV2.S COVID-19 vaccine or a placebo. Both conserved end residues are trimmed from each CDR3. A D gene is named only where the DNA matches it firmly.

D gene	V gene	J gene	CDR3 protein
TRBD1	TRBV5-4	TRBJ2-7	ASSLAPGQGSDEQY
TRBD2	TRBV5-1	TRBJ2-1	ASSLEGKRGGLLF
NA	TRBV9	TRBJ2-1	ASSPSGLRNYNEQF
NA	TRBV12-3/TRBV12-4	TRBJ1-1	ASSQGTEAF
TRBD2	TRBV5-1	TRBJ2-5	ASSLFLAGGHETQY
NA	TRBV6-5	TRBJ2-7	ASSPGQFTYEQY
TRBD2	TRBV29-1	TRBJ2-3	SVEGVAGDPTQY
NA	TRBV2	TRBJ2-3	ASSVASFTDTQY
NA	TRBV29-1	TRBJ1-2	SGVDTYGYT
NA	TRBV6-5	TRBJ1-5	ASGEQGGQPQH